The following is a TCR beta chain sequence with its context. The source of the sample is a study of blood T cell repertoires in COVID-19. TCRdb's copy holds only in-frame clones and misses some; the assay was immunoSEQ multiplex PCR. Of about 250,000 clones listed, approximately 82% were seen once; the top ten hold approximately 4.9%. The sequenced sample consisted of peripheral blood. The clonotype comes from a woman of 80 years or more with active or convalescent COVID-19.

The CDR3 DNA reads TGTGCCAGCAGGCCTACAGGGATCTACGAGCAGTACTTC. It is translated as CASRPTGIYEQYF. V is TRBV6-2 or TRBV6-3 and J is TRBJ2-7; weak D call: TRBD1 (6 bases). Trimming removed 6 bases from V and 3 bases from J, with 12 bases in between. Germline CDR1 is MNHEY and CDR2 is SVGEGT. This CDR3 contains 13 residues.